Here is one T cell receptor beta chain with its context. The source of the sample is a study of regulatory T cells in long-lasting Graves disease. Sample time point: persistent/refractory GD, antithyroid drugs over 5 years with positive TRAb. The TCR library was prepared using RNA isolated from PBMCs. The CDR3 covers 14 residues. Trimming removed 0 bases from V and 2 bases from J, with 8 bases in between. The V gene's germline CDR1 is SGHRS and CDR2 YFSETQ. To make TCR beta libraries, researchers used iRepertoire HTBI primers and Arm-PCR of CDR3 regions. MiXCR was run by TCRdb on the multiplex PCR reads, yielding one entry per CDR3 protein. The sample holds a few hundred thousand distinct CDR3 sequences, approximately 25% seen once.

The chain couples TRBV5-1 to TRBJ2-5; D not certain. The material was peripheral blood mononuclear cells (PBMCs), obtained when the disease was refractory, from a patient treated with antithyroid drugs. The TCR comes from a woman aged 35 to 49 with Graves disease. CDR3 loop: CASSLVVLQETQYF. The CDR3 nucleotides are TGCGCCAGCAGCTTGGTTGTACTACAAGAGACCCAGTACTTC.